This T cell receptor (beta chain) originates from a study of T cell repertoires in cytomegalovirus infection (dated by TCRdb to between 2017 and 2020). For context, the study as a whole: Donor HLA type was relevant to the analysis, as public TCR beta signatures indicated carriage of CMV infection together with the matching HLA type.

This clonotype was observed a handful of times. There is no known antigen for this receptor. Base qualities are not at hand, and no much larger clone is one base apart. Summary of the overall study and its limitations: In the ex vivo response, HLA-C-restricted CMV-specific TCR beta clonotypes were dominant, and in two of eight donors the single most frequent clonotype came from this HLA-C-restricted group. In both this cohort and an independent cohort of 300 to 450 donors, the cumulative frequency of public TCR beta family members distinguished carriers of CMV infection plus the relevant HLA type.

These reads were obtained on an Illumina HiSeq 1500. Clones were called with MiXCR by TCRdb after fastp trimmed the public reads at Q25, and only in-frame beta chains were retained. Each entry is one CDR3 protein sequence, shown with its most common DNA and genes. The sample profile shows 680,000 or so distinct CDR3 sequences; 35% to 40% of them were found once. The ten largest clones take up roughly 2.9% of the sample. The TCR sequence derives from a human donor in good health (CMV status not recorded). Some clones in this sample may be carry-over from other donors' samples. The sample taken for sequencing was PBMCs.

Here is the DNA: TGCAGTGCTAATGGCTACACCTTC. It translates as CSANGYTF. The sequence joins TRBV20-1 to TRBJ1-2, with the D gene not confidently named. V loses 4 bases of germline sequence and J loses 6 bases, and the interval between the two ends is 0 bases. CDR1 and CDR2 were assigned from the germline V gene (reference sequence) as DFQATT and SNEGSKA. Its CDR3 holds 8 amino acids, cysteine through phenylalanine. The kept DNA is CDR3 alone, 24 bases in frame from the first base.